This TCR beta chain was recovered during a study of OX40 agonist ivuxolimab in advanced cancers. Turning to the study itself: Ivuxolimab, an antibody that agonizes OX40 (CD134), was administered to the patients. While on treatment, patients had intravenous ivuxolimab at 0.01 to 10 mg/kg every 2 weeks. Of the participants, around 39% had some prior anti-PD-1, anti-PD-L1 or anti-CTLA-4 therapy, which was allowed.

V shed 4 bases, J shed 3 bases, and the junction held 7 bases outside the gene matches. Per germline, CDR1 SGHKS and CDR2 YYEKEE (reference sequence). The CDR3 is 15 amino acids. Concerning this clone itself: Its target is unknown.

Method: immunoSEQ multiplex PCR; TCRdb's copy keeps in-frame clones and lacks some. The data show 70,000 or so clones, roughly nine tenths seen once. Findings and limits, study-wide: No determination was made of the antigen specificity of the expanded peripheral T cells.

The J gene is TRBJ1-2, the V gene TRBV5-5; 9 bases align to TRBD1. The TCR comes from an adult with an advanced solid tumor such as melanoma, head and neck, liver or kidney cancer. Sequenced here: CD4+ or CD8+ T cells sorted from blood, sampled in a trial of the OX40 agonist ivuxolimab. CDR3 sequence reads: CASSPNRGRDYGYTF. The CDR3 DNA follows: TGTGCCAGCAGCCCTAACAGGGGGCGAGACTATGGCTACACCTTC.